The 2 T cell receptor beta chains in this list originate from one sample, sequenced in a study of regulatory T cells in long-lasting Graves disease. Assembly of TCR beta libraries relied on iRepertoire HTBI primers together with Arm-PCR of CDR3 regions. TCRdb processed the multiplex PCR reads anew with MiXCR; each CDR3 protein has one entry. The top ten clones hold around a quarter of a sample with roughly 530,000 distinct CDR3 sequences, roughly a sixth of them seen once. Time point given: newly diagnosed GD, antithyroid drugs for less than 3 months. PBMC-derived RNA was used for the TCR library. The data also belong to a second study, concerning T cells in Graves' hyperthyroidism and ophthalmopathy.

This specimen consisted of peripheral blood mononuclear cells (PBMCs), obtained at new diagnosis, from a patient treated with antithyroid drugs. These receptors were collected from a woman aged 35-65 years with Graves disease.

The DNA of the CDR3 is TGCAGTCCAAGGCCCGACTGCCGGGAGAATTCACCCCTCCACTTT. Amino acid sequence: CSPRPDCRENSPLHF. This chain uses TRBV20-1 with TRBJ1-6; D remains ambiguous. Trimming shortened V by 8 bases and J by 7 bases, and 21 bases separated the two germline ends. The CDR3 covers 15 residues. Germline V gene data show CDR1 as DFQATT and CDR2 as SNEGSKA (reference sequence).

V is TRBV19 and J is TRBJ1-2, with a tentative D call TRBD1 (6 bases). The CDR3 loop spans 11 amino acids. In germline, CDR1 is LNHDA, CDR2 SQIVND (reference sequence). The V end was cut by 7 bases, the J end by 7 bases, with 10 bases between. This CDR3 reads CASKGGRGYTF. The CDR3 nucleotides are TGTGCCAGTAAGGGGGGGCGTGGCTACACCTTC.